These T cell receptor beta chains were read from a single sample in a study of T cells in Graves' hyperthyroidism and ophthalmopathy. TCRdb ran MiXCR on the multiplex PCR reads and lists one entry per CDR3 protein. Of 700,000 to 950,000 distinct CDR3 sequences listed, over 35% are singletons. The sequenced sample consisted of blood. These receptors were collected from a woman aged 35 to 49 with Graves' hyperthyroidism. CDR3s include the opening cysteine and the closing phenylalanine or tryptophan. The D gene is left open where the match is weak. Size is omitted from some rows. Given values are once, few, many or a class for expanded clones.

J gene	V gene	clone size	D gene	CDR3 protein	CDR3 DNA
TRBJ1-2	TRBV15	.	.	CATSRDLGRSGYTF	TGTGCCACCAGCAGAGATTTAGGCAGGTCTGGCTACACCTTC
TRBJ2-5	TRBV6-5	few	.	CASSLNTGLTETQYF	TGTGCCAGCAGTTTAAATACAGGGTTAACGGAGACCCAGTACTTC
TRBJ2-7	TRBV5-1	.	TRBD1	CASSPLMYRGHYKQYF	TGTGCCAGCAGCCCCCTCATGTACAGGGGGCACTACAAGCAGTACTTC
TRBJ1-5	TRBV20-1	.	.	CSAKEGDQPQHF	TGCAGTGCCAAGGAGGGGGATCAGCCCCAGCATTTT
TRBJ2-5	TRBV27	.	TRBD1	CASSGRSGQGKETQYF	TGTGCCAGCAGTGGTAGATCGGGACAGGGGAAAGAGACCCAGTACTTC
TRBJ1-1	TRBV20-1	.	.	CGARGNTEAFF	TGCGGTGCTCGGGGAAACACTGAAGCTTTCTTT
TRBJ2-5	TRBV2	many	.	CASSEEPRVETQYF	TGTGCCAGCAGTGAAGAGCCAAGAGTCGAGACCCAGTACTTC
TRBJ2-2	TRBV10-3	once	TRBD1	CAIRQNRDRDGELFF	TGTGCCATCAGGCAGAACCGGGACAGGGACGGGGAGCTGTTTTTT
TRBJ1-2	TRBV7-2	.	TRBD1	CASSRVQGAYGYTF	TGTGCCAGCAGCCGGGTACAGGGGGCATATGGCTACACCTTC
TRBJ2-5	TRBV29-1	many	.	CSGHILISAYEETQYF	TGCAGCGGACACATTCTAATTAGCGCATACGAAGAGACCCAGTACTTC
TRBJ2-3	TRBV20-1	few	.	CSARSQNMQYF	TGCAGTGCTAGATCCCAAAACATGCAGTATTTT
TRBJ1-1	TRBV6-2/TRBV6-3	.	TRBD1	CASRSTGGGWTEAFF	TGTGCCAGCAGATCAACAGGGGGCGGGTGGACTGAAGCTTTCTTT
TRBJ2-7	TRBV7-3	.	.	CASSRPGGGGEQYF	TGCGCCAGCAGCCGCCCCGGGGGAGGGGGCGAGCAGTACTTC
TRBJ1-5	TRBV2	few	TRBD1	CASTTTGGGQPQHF	TGTGCCAGCACTACAACAGGGGGCGGACAGCCCCAGCATTTT
TRBJ2-5	TRBV7-2	many	.	CASSLGGGLQETQYF	TGTGCCAGCAGCTTAGGAGGAGGCCTCCAAGAGACCCAGTACTTC
TRBJ1-2	TRBV11-2	few	.	CASRRHLDSNYGYTF	TGTGCCAGCAGAAGACACCTGGATTCTAACTATGGCTACACCTTC
TRBJ1-3	TRBV5-1	many	.	CASSVYGTDSGNTIYF	TGCGCCAGCAGCGTTTATGGGACGGACTCTGGAAACACCATATATTTT
TRBJ2-6	TRBV25-1	many	.	CASSESGANVLTF	TGTGCCAGCAGTGAATCCGGGGCCAACGTCCTGACTTTC
TRBJ2-3	TRBV7-9	once	TRBD2	CASTRLEAGVGNTQYF	TGTGCCAGCACCCGCTTGGAAGCGGGAGTGGGTAATACGCAGTATTTT
TRBJ2-3	TRBV7-2	.	.	CASSLATALLPPDTQYF	TGTGCCAGCAGCTTAGCGACAGCTCTGTTGCCCCCAGATACGCAGTATTTT
TRBJ2-7	TRBV7-2	.	TRBD1	CASSPNSGGTHEQYF	TGTGCCAGCTCACCGAACTCAGGGGGCACCCACGAGCAGTACTTC
TRBJ1-2	TRBV19	many	.	CASSILGTNAGGYTF	TGTGCCAGTAGTATTCTCGGCACAAATGCGGGGGGCTACACCTTC
TRBJ2-7	TRBV19	.	.	CASSIGLGYEQYF	TGTGCCAGTAGTATCGGGCTAGGCTACGAGCAGTACTTC
TRBJ1-4	TRBV24-1	few	TRBD1	CATSDLQGEKLLF	TGTGCCACCAGTGATCTCCAGGGGGAAAAACTGCTTTTT
TRBJ1-5	TRBV19	many	.	CASKAGGKRPQHF	TGTGCCAGTAAGGCTGGGGGGAAGCGGCCCCAGCATTTT
TRBJ1-1	TRBV7-2	.	.	CASSLGRGKGFAEAFF	TGTGCCAGCAGTTTAGGGCGGGGGAAGGGATTCGCTGAAGCTTTCTTT
TRBJ1-1	TRBV4-2	few	TRBD1	CASSERDRGYPEAFF	TGTGCCAGCAGTGAACGGGACAGGGGTTATCCTGAAGCTTTCTTT
TRBJ2-5	TRBV12-3/TRBV12-4	many	.	CASSFESRETQYF	TGTGCCAGCAGTTTCGAGTCTAGGGAGACCCAGTACTTC
TRBJ2-7	TRBV19	many	.	CASSIDGRGYEQYF	TGTGCCAGTAGTATAGATGGCAGGGGCTACGAGCAGTACTTC
TRBJ2-2	TRBV20-1	once	TRBD1	CSTRRTGTGELFF	TGCAGTACTCGTAGGACAGGGACCGGGGAGCTGTTTTTT
TRBJ1-1	TRBV12-3/TRBV12-4	.	TRBD1	CASSSQGAAEAFF	TGTGCCAGCAGTAGTCAGGGGGCGGCTGAAGCTTTCTTT
TRBJ2-7	TRBV12-3/TRBV12-4	few	.	CASSLDTGPYEQYF	TGTGCCAGCAGTTTAGATACGGGGCCCTACGAGCAGTACTTC
TRBJ1-6	TRBV10-3	many	TRBD1	CATRQGEHNSPLHF	TGTGCCACCCGACAGGGGGAACATAATTCACCCCTCCACTTT
TRBJ1-2	TRBV7-9	few	TRBD1	CASSLSATGGSYGYTF	TGTGCCAGCAGTTTATCGGCTACAGGGGGGAGCTATGGCTACACCTTC
TRBJ2-7	TRBV24-1	.	.	CATSDGHYEQYF	TGTGCCACCAGTGACGGCCACTACGAGCAGTACTTC
TRBJ2-4	TRBV7-2	.	TRBD1	CASSFPGQIAKNIQYF	TGTGCCAGCAGCTTTCCGGGACAGATAGCCAAAAACATTCAGTACTTC
TRBJ2-2	TRBV7-2	.	.	CASSITRDTGELFF	TGTGCCAGCAGCATCACGCGGGACACCGGGGAGCTGTTTTTT
TRBJ1-3	TRBV29-1	.	TRBD1	CSVDDGTGGNTIYF	TGCAGCGTTGACGACGGGACAGGGGGAAACACCATATATTTT
TRBJ2-7	TRBV27	.	.	CASSLGRRVRYEQYF	TGTGCCAGCAGTTTAGGCAGGCGGGTCCGGTACGAGCAGTACTTC
TRBJ2-7	TRBV20-1	few	.	CSASALGGPSYEQYF	TGCAGTGCTAGTGCCCTAGGGGGGCCCTCCTACGAGCAGTACTTC
TRBJ2-5	TRBV7-2	.	.	CASRSMYQETQYF	TGTGCCAGCAGATCAATGTACCAAGAGACCCAGTACTTC
TRBJ2-2	TRBV29-1	.	.	CSVRRGTTTGELFF	TGCAGCGTTCGACGGGGCACCACGACCGGGGAGCTGTTTTTT
TRBJ2-5	TRBV18	few	TRBD2	CASSSGTSGETQYF	TGTGCCAGCTCATCCGGGACTAGCGGAGAGACCCAGTACTTC
TRBJ1-3	TRBV5-1	.	.	CASSFQVSGNTIYF	TGTGCCAGCAGCTTCCAGGTCTCTGGAAACACCATATATTTT
TRBJ2-5	TRBV29-1	.	TRBD1	CSVRQGIQETQYF	TGCAGCGTCCGACAGGGGATTCAAGAGACCCAGTACTTC
TRBJ1-5	TRBV27	.	TRBD1	CASSATDRGRQPQHF	TGTGCCAGCAGTGCCACAGACAGGGGGAGGCAGCCCCAGCATTTT
TRBJ1-3	TRBV5-1	few	TRBD1	CASRQGGSGNTIYF	TGCGCCAGCCGACAGGGAGGCTCTGGAAACACCATATATTTT
TRBJ2-7	TRBV20-1	many	TRBD1	CSARQTGTYEQYF	TGCAGTGCTAGACAGACAGGGACCTACGAGCAGTACTTC
TRBJ2-5	TRBV4-1	many	.	CASSHRRQIQETQYF	TGCGCCAGCAGCCACAGGAGGCAGATTCAAGAGACCCAGTACTTC
TRBJ2-6	TRBV10-3	few	.	CASKKTAYGPGANVLTF	TGTGCCAGCAAAAAAACAGCATACGGCCCTGGGGCCAACGTCCTGACTTTC
TRBJ2-6	TRBV15	few	.	CATSPGRVGILAGANVLTF	TGTGCCACCAGCCCAGGAAGGGTGGGGATTCTCGCTGGGGCCAACGTCCTGACTTTC
TRBJ2-7	TRBV29-1	many	.	CSVGTQDTYEQYF	TGCAGCGTCGGGACGCAGGATACCTACGAGCAGTACTTC
TRBJ1-3	TRBV12-3/TRBV12-4	.	.	CASRDIARVSGNTIYF	TGTGCCAGCAGGGATATCGCCCGGGTCTCTGGAAACACCATATATTTT
TRBJ2-2	TRBV4-3	.	.	CASSQEPGTGELFF	TGCGCCAGCAGCCAAGAACCCGGGACCGGGGAGCTGTTTTTT
TRBJ2-5	TRBV4-1	few	.	CASSQDLVGGQETQYF	TGCGCCAGCAGCCAAGATCTTGTCGGGGGTCAAGAGACCCAGTACTTC
TRBJ1-4	TRBV6-5	many	.	CASRPRPLGSEKLFF	TGTGCCAGCAGACCGAGACCCCTAGGTTCCGAAAAACTGTTTTTT
TRBJ1-2	TRBV24-1	.	.	CATSDADTRGYGYTF	TGTGCCACCAGTGATGCCGATACAAGGGGCTATGGCTACACCTTC
TRBJ2-7	TRBV15	many	TRBD1	CATSRAGQGDTYEQYF	TGTGCCACCAGCAGGGCTGGACAGGGGGATACCTACGAGCAGTACTTC